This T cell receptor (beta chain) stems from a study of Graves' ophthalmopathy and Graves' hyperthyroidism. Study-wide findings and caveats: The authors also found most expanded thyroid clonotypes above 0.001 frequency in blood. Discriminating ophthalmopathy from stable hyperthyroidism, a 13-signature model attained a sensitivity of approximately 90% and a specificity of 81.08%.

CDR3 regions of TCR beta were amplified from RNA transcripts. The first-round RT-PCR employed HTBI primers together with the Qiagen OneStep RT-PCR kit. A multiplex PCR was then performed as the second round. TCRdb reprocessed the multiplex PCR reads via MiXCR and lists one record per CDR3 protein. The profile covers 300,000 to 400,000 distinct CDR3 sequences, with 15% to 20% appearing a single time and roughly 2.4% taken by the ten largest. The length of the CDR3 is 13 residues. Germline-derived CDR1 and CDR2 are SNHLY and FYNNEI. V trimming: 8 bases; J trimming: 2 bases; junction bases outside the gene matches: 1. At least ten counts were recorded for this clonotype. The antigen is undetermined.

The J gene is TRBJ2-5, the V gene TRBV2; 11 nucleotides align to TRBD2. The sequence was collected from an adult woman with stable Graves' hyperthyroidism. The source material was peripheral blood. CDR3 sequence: CASGTSGQETQYF. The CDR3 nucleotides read TGTGCCAGCGGGACTAGCGGTCAAGAGACCCAGTACTTC.